This TCR beta chain was captured in a study of cytomegalovirus exposure and HLA in healthy donors. From germline, CDR1 is MGHRA and CDR2 YSYEKL. Trimming cost V 3 bases and J 2 bases; bases outside gene matches: 6. The CDR3 is 15 amino acids. Primers included in the PCR were 60 Vbeta and 13 Jbeta primers. Sequencing used immunoSEQ multiplex PCR; TCRdb keeps in-frame clones, though not all of them. Among about 160,000 clones, about 65% were seen once, and the ten largest hold 2.8%. The chain links TRBV4-1 to TRBJ1-2; 7 bases map to TRBD1. The origin of this receptor is a woman in her thirties in good health and CMV-seronegative. Sequencing was done on a sample of PBMCs. CDR3 sequence: CASSQLPGQNYGYTF. CDR3 DNA sequence: TGCGCCAGCAGCCAGCTTCCGGGACAGAACTATGGCTACACCTTC.